Presented here are 26 T cell receptor beta chains from one specimen sequenced in a study of T cells in Graves' hyperthyroidism and ophthalmopathy. Amplified TCR beta CDR3 regions came from RNA transcripts. Initially, a first-round RT-PCR of the TCR CDR3 employed the HTBI primer set. TCRdb used MiXCR to reprocess the multiplex PCR reads, holding one entry per CDR3 protein. The sample carries some 600,000 distinct CDR3 sequences, approximately 13% recorded once. Input material: blood. These receptors came from a woman between 25 and 40 years old with Graves' hyperthyroidism that later progressed to Graves' ophthalmopathy.

The sample holds many counts of this clonotype. The CDR3 DNA reads TGTGCCTGGAGCTATGCGGGAGGGCCTTACAATGAGCAGTTCTTC. Encoded protein: CAWSYAGGPYNEQFF. This rearrangement joins TRBV30 to TRBJ2-1, with 9 bases fitting TRBD2. Germline lookup yields CDR1 GTSNPN and CDR2 SVGIG (reference sequence). This CDR3 comprises 15 residues. V was clipped by 3 bases and J by 4 bases; unmatched bases: 7.

With respect to this clonotype: Since a much larger clone is just one base distant, this may be a read error. This chain links TRBV2 with TRBJ2-7; D possibly matches TRBD1 or TRBD2 (6 bases each). CDR1 and CDR2 (germline): SNHLY, FYNNEI. The length of the CDR3 is 13 residues. Trimming took 1 base from V and 7 from J, leaving 11 bases between them. The CDR3 nucleotides read TGTGCCAGCAGTGAAGACGGGGGCTGGGAGCAGTACTTC. Protein sequence: CASSEDGGWEQYF.

Ten or more counts support this clonotype. The J gene is TRBJ2-1, the V gene TRBV7-8; tentative D call: TRBD2 (6 bases). CDR1 and CDR2 (germline): SGHVS, FQNEAQ. The CDR3 sequence is 15 residues long. With 3 bases removed from V and 4 bases from J, the gap between germline ends came to 13 bases. The CDR3: CASSFVEGLYNEQFF. The CDR3 DNA sequence: TGTGCCAGCAGCTTTGTGGAGGGCTTATACAATGAGCAGTTCTTC.

This clonotype has a handful of counts. The rearrangement links TRBV15 to TRBJ2-7; 7 bases line up with TRBD2. Germline lookup yields CDR1 LNHNV and CDR2 YYDKDF (reference sequence). This CDR3 comprises 14 residues. V lost 11 bases, J lost 2 bases, and 12 bases stayed unmatched. For the CDR3, the DNA is TGTGCCTCAAAGTCGGGGGGAAGCACCTACGAGCAGTACTTC. This encodes CASKSGGSTYEQYF.

This clonotype was seen ten or more times. The chain joins TRBV12-3 or TRBV12-4 to TRBJ1-1; 7 positions agree with TRBD1. The CDR3 sequence is 14 residues long. V dropped 7 bases and J dropped 5; count of bases not matched to a gene: 10. The CDR3 sequence is CASTTQGGKTEAFF. CDR3 DNA: TGTGCCAGCACCACGCAGGGGGGGAAGACTGAAGCTTTCTTT.

This rearrangement joins TRBV30 to TRBJ1-5; possibly TRBD1 for D (5 bases). The CDR3 is made up of 16 amino acids. The germline CDR1 and CDR2 sequences are GTSNPN and SVGIG (reference sequence). Trimming removed 1 base from V and 4 bases from J, with 17 bases in between. This CDR3 is CAWSEWAGTENQPQHF. CDR3 nucleotide sequence: TGTGCCTGGAGTGAATGGGCCGGGACCGAAAATCAGCCCCAGCATTTT.

The chain has TRBV19 and TRBJ2-1, with D possibly matching TRBD2 (7 bases). The CDR3 extends over 11 amino acids. Germline CDR1 and CDR2: LNHDA and SQIVND (reference sequence). Trimming took 8 bases from V and 8 from J, leaving 10 bases between them. CDR3 sequence (DNA): TGTGCCAGTGGAGGGGGGGATGAGCAGTTCTTC. This gives the protein CASGGGDEQFF.

The rearrangement links TRBV20-1 to TRBJ2-1; TRBD2 matches at 10 bases. V gave up 6 bases and J gave up 0 bases; unmatched junction bases: 5. The CDR3 sequence is 15 residues long. From germline, CDR1 is DFQATT and CDR2 SNEGSKA (reference sequence). The CDR3 loop is CSADTSGVSYNEQFF. CDR3 nucleotides: TGCAGTGCGGACACTAGCGGGGTCTCCTACAATGAGCAGTTCTTC.

The rearrangement uses TRBV30 and TRBJ2-5; D is tentatively TRBD1 or TRBD2 (5 bases each). The V end lost 7 bases, the J end lost 2 bases, and 14 bases lay between the germline ends. The V gene's germline CDR1 is GTSNPN and CDR2 SVGIG (reference sequence). This CDR3 has 13 residues. CDR3 nucleotide sequence: TGTGCCTCTAGGTCGAGGGGACAAGAGACCCAGTACTTC. It yields the protein CASRSRGQETQYF.

There are many counts of this clonotype. V and J are TRBV12-5 and TRBJ1-2; D is uncertain. CDR3 length equals 14 residues. From germline, CDR1 is LGHNT and CDR2 FRNRAP. With 6 bases removed from V and 8 bases from J, the gap between germline ends came to 19 bases. This CDR3 reads CASGKVPSVEGYTF. The DNA for the CDR3 is TGTGCTAGTGGAAAGGTCCCCTCCGTGGAGGGCTACACCTTC.

This clonotype was seen repeatedly, ten times or more. V is TRBV7-2 and J is TRBJ1-2, with TRBD1 matching 9 bases. The CDR3 has 14 residues. The V and J ends lost 3 bases and 4 bases, in that order; junction bases with no gene match: 3. From germline, CDR1 is SGHTA and CDR2 FQGNSA. CDR3 nucleotide sequence: TGTGCCAGCAGCTTCGGACAGGGGAGCTATGGCTACACCTTC. Protein sequence: CASSFGQGSYGYTF.

This clonotype was recorded many times. The chain is built from TRBV12-3 or TRBV12-4 and TRBJ2-2; D possibly corresponds to TRBD1 (5 bases). V was clipped by 3 bases and J by 6 bases, with 8 bases between them. This CDR3 spans 13 amino acids. CDR3 bases: TGTGCCAGCAGTTTCAGGGTCCCCGGGGAGCTGTTTTTT. Its translation is CASSFRVPGELFF.

V usage is TRBV3-1 and J usage is TRBJ2-3; D remains ambiguous. This CDR3 spans 14 amino acids. V lost 1 base to trimming and J lost 1 base, with 6 bases between them. Germline V lookup: CDR1 LGHDT, CDR2 YNNKEL (reference sequence). For the CDR3, the DNA is TGTGCCAGCAGCCAAGCGGCTGGCACAGATACGCAGTATTTT. Translation gives CASSQAAGTDTQYF.

This chain joins TRBV28 and TRBJ2-2; D remains ambiguous. The germline V gene encodes CDR1 MDHEN and CDR2 SYDVKM. Trimming removed 3 bases from V and 7 bases from J, with 9 bases in between. The CDR3 sequence is 13 residues long. The CDR3 DNA sequence: TGTGCCAGCAGTTTTTCTTTTAACGGGGAGCTGTTTTTT. Encoded protein: CASSFSFNGELFF.

In this sample, this clonotype turned up many times. This chain connects TRBV14 to TRBJ2-7, with 9 bases that match TRBD1. Germline V gene data show CDR1 as SGHDN and CDR2 as FVKESK. This CDR3 contains 15 residues. After removal of 5 bases from V and 2 bases from J, the junction contained 7 bases not matched to a gene. The chain's CDR3 is CASSKGQGSPYEQYF. CDR3 coding DNA: TGTGCCAGCAGCAAGGGACAGGGCTCCCCCTACGAGCAGTACTTC. The full variable domain, completed using reference TRBV14 and TRBJ2-7, is EAGVTQFPSHSVIEKGQTVTLRCDPISGHDNLYWYRRVMGKEIKFLLHFVKESKQDESGMPNNRFLAERTGGTYSTLKVQPAELEDSGVYFCASSKGQGSPYEQYFGPGTRLTVT.

V and J are TRBV7-8 and TRBJ2-3; 9 positions match TRBD2. After removal of 5 bases from V and 0 bases from J, the junction contained 21 bases not matched to a gene. This CDR3 has 21 amino acids. CDR1 SGHVS and CDR2 FQNEAQ come from the germline V gene. DNA of the CDR3: TGTGCCAGCAGCCTGGTAGATAGCGGGAGACTCCTCCGGACTAGCACAGATACGCAGTATTTT. Residues: CASSLVDSGRLLRTSTDTQYF.

This clonotype was detected many times. This sequence joins TRBV9 and TRBJ2-7; tentative D call: TRBD2 (6 bases). V gave up 3 bases and J gave up 7 bases, with 20 bases separating them. The germline CDR1 and CDR2 sequences are SGDLS and YYNGEE. This CDR3 has 15 residues. The chain's CDR3 is CASSASGASDEEQYF. The CDR3 DNA follows: TGTGCCAGCAGCGCGTCGGGAGCTTCGGATGAAGAGCAGTACTTC.

The genes are TRBV15 and TRBJ2-1; D is ambiguous. This CDR3 has 15 residues. CDR1 is LNHNV, CDR2 YYDKDF, per germline (reference sequence). Trimming removed 1 base from V and 8 bases from J, with 15 bases in between. Here the CDR3 DNA reads TGTGCCACCAGCAGAGTCTCCACCGTGGGCTATGAGCAGTTCTTC. It specifies CATSRVSTVGYEQFF.

This clonotype occurred many times. V gene TRBV28 combines with J gene TRBJ2-5; D gene ambiguous. V lost 3 bases and J lost 3, with 11 bases in between. The CDR3 has 14 amino acids. CDR1 and CDR2 (germline): MDHEN, SYDVKM. CDR3 residues: CASSFPGSEETQYF. For the CDR3, the DNA is TGTGCCAGCAGTTTCCCCGGGTCCGAAGAGACCCAGTACTTC. The complete variable domain, with remaining parts taken from reference TRBV28 and TRBJ2-5, reads DVKVTQSSRYLVKRTGEKVFLECVQDMDHENMFWYRQDPGLGLRLIYFSYDVKMKEKGDIPEGYSVSREKKERFSLILESASTNQTSMYLCASSFPGSEETQYFGPGTRLLVL.

Ten or more counts support this clonotype. The gene calls are TRBV12-5 and TRBJ2-1, with D unresolved. The V end lost 0 bases, the J end lost 4 bases, and 10 bases lay between the germline ends. Germline loops: CDR1 LGHNT, CDR2 FRNRAP. The CDR3 totals 15 residues. CDR3 in amino acids: CASGLVVSQYNEQFF. The DNA for the CDR3 is TGTGCTAGTGGTTTGGTAGTATCGCAGTACAATGAGCAGTTCTTC.

In its sample, this clonotype was seen many times. The V gene is TRBV25-1, the J gene TRBJ2-3, with D tentatively TRBD2 (6 bases). V lost 7 bases and J 1 base, leaving 12 bases between the germline ends. In germline, CDR1 is MGHDK, CDR2 SYGVNS. This CDR3 region has 14 residues. CDR3 DNA sequence: TGTGCCAGCAAAGAACCGGGAGGCACAGATACGCAGTATTTT. Encoded protein: CASKEPGGTDTQYF.

For this clonotype: A much larger clone is a single base away; this may be a read error. This sequence joins TRBV5-1 and TRBJ1-5; the D is unclear. The CDR3 loop spans 12 amino acids. Germline-derived CDR1 and CDR2 are SGHRS and YFSETQ. The CDR3 nucleotides are TGTGCCAGCAGCTTGGGATCTCAGCCCCAGCATTTT. Translation: CASSLGSQPQHF.

The chain combines TRBV5-5 with TRBJ1-4; the D is unclear. This CDR3 comprises 14 residues. With 2 bases removed from V and 4 bases from J, the gap between germline ends came to 9 bases. Per the germline V gene, CDR1 is SGHKS and CDR2 is YYEKEE (reference sequence). The chain's CDR3 is CASSFQAGNEKLFF. CDR3 bases: TGTGCCAGCAGCTTTCAGGCCGGTAATGAAAAACTGTTTTTT.

This clonotype was seen repeatedly, ten times or more. The chain employs TRBV2 and TRBJ1-5; TRBD1 matches 7 bases. The germline CDR1 and CDR2 sequences are SNHLY and FYNNEI. V lost 7 bases and J lost 5; bases outside the gene matches: 8. The CDR3 is made up of 14 amino acids. CDR3 in DNA: TGTGCCAGCACCGCGGGAGGGGGCGATCAGCCCCAGCATTTT. Protein: CASTAGGGDQPQHF.

This clonotype was found a few times. This chain connects TRBV28 to TRBJ2-1; D is unclear. Trimming removed 2 bases from V and 10 bases from J, with 9 bases in between. Per germline, CDR1 MDHEN and CDR2 SYDVKM. The CDR3 sequence is 12 residues long. The CDR3 region has the DNA TGTGCCAGCAGTTTAATATACCAAGAGCAGTTCTTC. This sequence encodes CASSLIYQEQFF. The full variable domain, in which reference TRBV28 and TRBJ2-1 provide the parts outside the CDR3, is DVKVTQSSRYLVKRTGEKVFLECVQDMDHENMFWYRQDPGLGLRLIYFSYDVKMKEKGDIPEGYSVSREKKERFSLILESASTNQTSMYLCASSLIYQEQFFGPGTRLTVL.

This clonotype was detected many times. The chain is built from TRBV11-2 and TRBJ1-2, with TRBD1 identical over 7 bases. Looked up from germline, CDR1 is SGHAT and CDR2 is FQNNGV. The CDR3 loop spans 13 amino acids. Losses at the gene ends were 6 bases for V and 8 bases for J; bases not matched to a gene: 9. CDR3 residues: CASRGDRQGGYTF. CDR3 nucleotides: TGTGCCAGCAGGGGAGATCGACAGGGAGGCTACACCTTC.